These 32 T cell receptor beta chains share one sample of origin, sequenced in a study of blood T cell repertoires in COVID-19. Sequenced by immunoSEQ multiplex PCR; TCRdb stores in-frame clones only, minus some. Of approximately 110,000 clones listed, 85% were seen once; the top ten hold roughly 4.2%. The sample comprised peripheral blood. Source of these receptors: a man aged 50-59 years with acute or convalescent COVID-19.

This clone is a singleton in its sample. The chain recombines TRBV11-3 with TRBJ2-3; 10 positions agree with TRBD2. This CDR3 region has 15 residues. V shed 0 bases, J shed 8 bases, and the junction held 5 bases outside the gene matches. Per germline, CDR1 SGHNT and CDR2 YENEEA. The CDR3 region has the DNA TGTGCCAGCAGCTTAGAGGGGCTAGCGGGAGTTACGCAGTATTTT. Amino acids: CASSLEGLAGVTQYF.

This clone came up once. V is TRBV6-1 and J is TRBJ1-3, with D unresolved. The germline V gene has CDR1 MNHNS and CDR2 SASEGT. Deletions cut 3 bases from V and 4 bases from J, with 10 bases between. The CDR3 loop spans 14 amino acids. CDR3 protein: CASSDWTAGNTIYF. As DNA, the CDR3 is TGTGCCAGCAGTGATTGGACTGCAGGAAACACCATATATTTT.

The CDR3: CASSAGQGAGNEQFF. CDR3 sequence (DNA): TGTGCCAGCAGCGCTGGGCAGGGGGCAGGCAATGAGCAGTTCTTC. V and J are TRBV9 and TRBJ2-1; the match to TRBD1 covers 8 bases. The germline gives CDR1 SGDLS, CDR2 YYNGEE. Germline trimming cut 3 bases from V and 6 bases from J; bases unmatched to any gene: 8. The length of the CDR3 is 15 residues.

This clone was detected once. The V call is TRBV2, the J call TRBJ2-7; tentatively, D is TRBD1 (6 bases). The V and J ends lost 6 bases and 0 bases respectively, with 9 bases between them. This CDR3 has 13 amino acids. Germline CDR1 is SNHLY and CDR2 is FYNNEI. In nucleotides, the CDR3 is TGTGCCAGCAGGAAGGACAGCTCCTACGAGCAGTACTTC. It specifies CASRKDSSYEQYF.

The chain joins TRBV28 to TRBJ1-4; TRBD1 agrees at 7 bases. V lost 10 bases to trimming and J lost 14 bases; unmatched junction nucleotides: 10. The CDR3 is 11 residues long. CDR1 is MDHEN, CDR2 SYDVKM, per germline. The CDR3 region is CATSTGSWLFF. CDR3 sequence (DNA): TGTGCCACCTCGACAGGGTCTTGGCTGTTTTTT.

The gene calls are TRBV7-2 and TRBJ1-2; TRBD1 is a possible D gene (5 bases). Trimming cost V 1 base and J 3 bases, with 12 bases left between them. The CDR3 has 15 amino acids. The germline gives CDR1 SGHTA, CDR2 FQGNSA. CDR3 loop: CASSLGGLSYYGYTF. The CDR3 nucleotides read TGTGCCAGCAGCTTAGGGGGCTTGAGCTACTATGGCTACACCTTC. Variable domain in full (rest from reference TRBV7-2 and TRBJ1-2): GAGVSQSPSNKVTEKGKDVELRCDPISGHTALYWYRQSLGQGLEFLIYFQGNSAPDKSGLPSDRFSAERTGGSVSTLTIQRTQQEDSAVYLCASSLGGLSYYGYTFGSGTRLTVV.

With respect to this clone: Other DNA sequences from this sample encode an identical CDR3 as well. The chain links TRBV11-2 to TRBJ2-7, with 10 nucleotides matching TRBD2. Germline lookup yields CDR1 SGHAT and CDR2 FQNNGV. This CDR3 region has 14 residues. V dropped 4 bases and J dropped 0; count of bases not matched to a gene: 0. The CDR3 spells CASSSSGSSYEQYF. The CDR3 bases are TGTGCCAGCAGCTCTAGCGGGAGCTCCTACGAGCAGTACTTC.

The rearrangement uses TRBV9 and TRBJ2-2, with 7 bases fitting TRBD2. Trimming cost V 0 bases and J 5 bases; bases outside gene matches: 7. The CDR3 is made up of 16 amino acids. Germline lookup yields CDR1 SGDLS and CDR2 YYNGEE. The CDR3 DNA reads TGTGCCAGCAGCGTAGAGGCGGGAGAGAGGACCGGGGAGCTGTTTTTT. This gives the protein CASSVEAGERTGELFF.

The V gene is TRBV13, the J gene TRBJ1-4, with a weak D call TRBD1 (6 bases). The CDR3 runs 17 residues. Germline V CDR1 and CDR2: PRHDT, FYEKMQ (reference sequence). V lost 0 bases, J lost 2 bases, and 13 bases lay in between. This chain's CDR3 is CASSLGQGGATNEKLFF. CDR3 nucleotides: TGTGCCAGCAGCTTAGGCCAAGGGGGGGCGACTAATGAAAAACTGTTTTTT. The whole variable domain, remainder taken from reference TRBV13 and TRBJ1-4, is AAGVIQSPRHLIKEKRETATLKCYPIPRHDTVYWYQQGPGQDPQFLISFYEKMQSDKGSIPDRFSAQQFSDYHSELNMSSLELGDSALYFCASSLGQGGATNEKLFFGSGTQLSVL.

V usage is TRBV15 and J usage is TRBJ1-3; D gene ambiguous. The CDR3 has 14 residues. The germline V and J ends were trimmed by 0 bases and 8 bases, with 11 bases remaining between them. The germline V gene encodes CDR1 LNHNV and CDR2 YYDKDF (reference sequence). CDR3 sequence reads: CATSRDLQQYTIYF. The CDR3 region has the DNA TGTGCCACCAGCAGAGATCTCCAACAGTACACCATATATTTT.

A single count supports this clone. CDR3 in amino acids: CASSLFPGDEQYF. For the CDR3, the DNA is TGTGCCAGCAGTTTATTCCCAGGGGACGAGCAGTACTTC. The chain employs TRBV27 and TRBJ2-7; perhaps TRBD1 as D (6 bases). This CDR3 is 13 amino acids long. V lost 1 base to trimming and J lost 5 bases, with 9 bases between them. The germline CDR1 and CDR2 sequences are MNHEY and SMNVEV (reference sequence).

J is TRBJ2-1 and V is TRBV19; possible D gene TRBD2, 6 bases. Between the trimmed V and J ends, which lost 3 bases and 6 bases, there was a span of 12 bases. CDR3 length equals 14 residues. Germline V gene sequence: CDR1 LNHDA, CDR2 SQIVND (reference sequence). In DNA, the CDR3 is TGTGCCAGTAGTATTCCGACTAGTTTCAATGAGCAGTTCTTC. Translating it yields CASSIPTSFNEQFF.

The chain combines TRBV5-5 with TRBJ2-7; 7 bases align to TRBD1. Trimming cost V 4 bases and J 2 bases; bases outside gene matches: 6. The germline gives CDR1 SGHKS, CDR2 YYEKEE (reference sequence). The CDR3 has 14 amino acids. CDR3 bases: TGTGCCAGCAGCGTTGGACAGGCCCCCTACGAGCAGTACTTC. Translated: CASSVGQAPYEQYF.

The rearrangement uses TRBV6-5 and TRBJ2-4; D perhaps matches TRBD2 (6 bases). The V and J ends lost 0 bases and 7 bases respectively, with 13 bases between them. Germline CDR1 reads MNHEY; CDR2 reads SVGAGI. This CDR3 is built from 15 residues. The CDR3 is CASSYSSGVGNIQYF. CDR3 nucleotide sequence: TGTGCCAGCAGTTACTCCTCGGGGGTCGGTAACATTCAGTACTTC.

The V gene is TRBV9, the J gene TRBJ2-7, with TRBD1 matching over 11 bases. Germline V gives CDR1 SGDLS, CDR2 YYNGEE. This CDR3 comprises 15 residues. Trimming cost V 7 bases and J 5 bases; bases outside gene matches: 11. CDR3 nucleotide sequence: TGTGCCAGCCCCCCGCCGGGACAGGGGGTTCACGAGCAGTACTTC. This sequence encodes CASPPPGQGVHEQYF.

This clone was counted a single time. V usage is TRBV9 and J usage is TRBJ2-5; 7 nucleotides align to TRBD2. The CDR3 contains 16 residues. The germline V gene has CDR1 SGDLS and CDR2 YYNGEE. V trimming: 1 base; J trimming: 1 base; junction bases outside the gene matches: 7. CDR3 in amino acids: CASSVRGRTSQETQYF. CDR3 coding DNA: TGTGCCAGCAGCGTAAGGGGCAGGACTAGCCAAGAGACCCAGTACTTC.

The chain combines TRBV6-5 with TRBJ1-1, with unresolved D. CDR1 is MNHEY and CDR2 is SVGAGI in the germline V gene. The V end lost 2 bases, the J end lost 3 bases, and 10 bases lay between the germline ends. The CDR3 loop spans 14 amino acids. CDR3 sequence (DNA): TGTGCCAGCAGTTACGGTGTTCGAGACACTGAAGCTTTCTTT. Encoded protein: CASSYGVRDTEAFF.

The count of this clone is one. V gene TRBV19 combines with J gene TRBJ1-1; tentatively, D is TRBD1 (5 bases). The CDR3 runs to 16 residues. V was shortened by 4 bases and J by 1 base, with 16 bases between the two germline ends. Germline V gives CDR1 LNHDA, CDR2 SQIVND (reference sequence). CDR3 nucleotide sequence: TGTGCCAGTAGTAGTTTCATGGCAGGGAAGAACACTGAAGCTTTCTTT. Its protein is CASSSFMAGKNTEAFF.

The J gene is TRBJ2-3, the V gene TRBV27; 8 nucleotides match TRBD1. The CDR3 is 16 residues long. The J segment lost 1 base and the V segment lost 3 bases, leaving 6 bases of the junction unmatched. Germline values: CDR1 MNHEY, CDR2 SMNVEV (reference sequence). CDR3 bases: TGTGCCAGCAGTTTGAGGGCACAGGGGGGCACAGATACGCAGTATTTT. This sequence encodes CASSLRAQGGTDTQYF.

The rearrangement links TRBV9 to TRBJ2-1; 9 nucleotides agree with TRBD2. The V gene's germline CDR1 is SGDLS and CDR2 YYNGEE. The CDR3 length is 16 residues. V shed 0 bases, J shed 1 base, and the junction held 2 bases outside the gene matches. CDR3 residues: CASSVALAGSYNEQFF. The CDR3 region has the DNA TGTGCCAGCAGCGTAGCTCTAGCGGGATCCTACAATGAGCAGTTCTTC. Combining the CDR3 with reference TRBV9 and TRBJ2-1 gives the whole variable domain DSGVTQTPKHLITATGQRVTLRCSPRSGDLSVYWYQQSLDQGLQFLIQYYNGEERAKGNILERFSAQQFPDLHSELNLSSLELGDSALYFCASSVALAGSYNEQFFGPGTRLTVL.

CDR3 DNA: TGTGCCAGCGGCCCCGCTAGCGAACCCTACGAGCAGTACTTC. Amino acids: CASGPASEPYEQYF. The V and J genes are TRBV6-2 or TRBV6-3 and TRBJ2-7; tentative D call: TRBD2 (6 bases). V was clipped by 8 bases and J by 2 bases, with 16 bases between them. The CDR3 extends over 14 amino acids. Germline loops: CDR1 MNHEY, CDR2 SVGEGT.

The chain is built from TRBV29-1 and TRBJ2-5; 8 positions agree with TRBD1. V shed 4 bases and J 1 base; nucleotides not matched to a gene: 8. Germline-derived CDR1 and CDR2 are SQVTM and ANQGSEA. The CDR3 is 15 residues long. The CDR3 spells CSVVPRTGSQETQYF. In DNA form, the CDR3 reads TGCAGCGTTGTACCGCGGACAGGGTCCCAAGAGACCCAGTACTTC.

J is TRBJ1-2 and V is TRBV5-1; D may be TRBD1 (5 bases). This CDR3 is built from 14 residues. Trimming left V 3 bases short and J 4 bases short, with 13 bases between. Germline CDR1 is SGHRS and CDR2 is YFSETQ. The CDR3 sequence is CASSSTVLTYGYTF. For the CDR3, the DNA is TGCGCCAGCAGCTCGACAGTGCTTACCTATGGCTACACCTTC.

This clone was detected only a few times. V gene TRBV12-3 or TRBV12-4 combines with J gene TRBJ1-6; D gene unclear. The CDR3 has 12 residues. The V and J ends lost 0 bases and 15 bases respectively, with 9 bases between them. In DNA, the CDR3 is TGTGCCAGCAGTTTAGCTAGACAAAACCTCCACTTT. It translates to CASSLARQNLHF.

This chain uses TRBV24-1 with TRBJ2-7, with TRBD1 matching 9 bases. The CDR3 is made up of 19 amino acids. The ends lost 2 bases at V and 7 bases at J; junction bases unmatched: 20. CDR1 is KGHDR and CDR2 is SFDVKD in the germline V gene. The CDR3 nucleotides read TGTGCCACCAGTGATTCCCAATGGACAGGGGACGGGGGCTACGGAGAGCAGTACTTC. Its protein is CATSDSQWTGDGGYGEQYF.

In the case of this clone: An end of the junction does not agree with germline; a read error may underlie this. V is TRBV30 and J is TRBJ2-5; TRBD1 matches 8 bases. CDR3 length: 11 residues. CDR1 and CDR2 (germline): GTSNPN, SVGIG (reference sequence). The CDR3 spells CAWTGYETQYF. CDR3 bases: TGTGCATGGACAGGGTACGAGACCCAGTACTTC. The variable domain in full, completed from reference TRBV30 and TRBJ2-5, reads SQTIHQWPATLVQPVGSPLSLECTVEGTSNPNLYWYRQAAGRGLQLLFYSVGIGQISSEVPQNLSASRPQDRQFILSSKKLLLSDSGFYLCAWTGYETQYFGPGTRLLVL.

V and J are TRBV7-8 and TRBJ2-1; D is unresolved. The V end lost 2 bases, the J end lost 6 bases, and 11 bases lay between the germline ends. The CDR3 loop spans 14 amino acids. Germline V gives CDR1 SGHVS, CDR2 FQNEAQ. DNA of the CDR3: TGTGCCAGCAGCTTAAACCCCACCGGCAATGAGCAGTTCTTC. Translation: CASSLNPTGNEQFF.

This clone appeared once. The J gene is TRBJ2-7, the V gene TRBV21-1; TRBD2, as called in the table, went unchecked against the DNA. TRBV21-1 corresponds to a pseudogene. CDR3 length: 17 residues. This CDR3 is CASSKSTSGSLRYEQYF. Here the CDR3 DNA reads TGTGCCAGCAGCAAATCAACTAGCGGGAGTCTTCGTTACGAGCAGTACTTC.

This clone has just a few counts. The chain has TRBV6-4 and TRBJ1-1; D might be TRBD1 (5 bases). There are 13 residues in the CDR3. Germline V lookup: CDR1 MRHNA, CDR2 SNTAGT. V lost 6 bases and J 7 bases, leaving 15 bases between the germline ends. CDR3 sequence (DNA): TGTGCCAGCAGAACAGGTCCGGAGAATGAAGCTTTCTTT. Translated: CASRTGPENEAFF.

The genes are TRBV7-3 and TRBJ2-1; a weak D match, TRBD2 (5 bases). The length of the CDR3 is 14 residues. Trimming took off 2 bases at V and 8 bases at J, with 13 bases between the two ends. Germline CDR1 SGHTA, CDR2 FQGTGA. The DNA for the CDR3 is TGTGCCAGCAGCTTAGAGGCTAGCTCAGATGAGCAGTTCTTC. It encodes CASSLEASSDEQFF.

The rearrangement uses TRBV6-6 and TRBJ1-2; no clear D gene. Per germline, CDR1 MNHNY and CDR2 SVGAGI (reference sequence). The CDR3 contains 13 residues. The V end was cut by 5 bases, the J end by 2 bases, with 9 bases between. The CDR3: CASSPGLNYGYTF. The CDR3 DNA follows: TGTGCCAGCAGTCCAGGACTAAACTATGGCTACACCTTC.

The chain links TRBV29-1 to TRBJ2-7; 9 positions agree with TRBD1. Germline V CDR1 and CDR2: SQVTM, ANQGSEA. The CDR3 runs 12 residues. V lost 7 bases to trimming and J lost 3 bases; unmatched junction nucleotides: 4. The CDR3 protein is CSGRGQGYEQYF. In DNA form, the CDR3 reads TGCAGCGGCAGGGGACAGGGCTACGAGCAGTACTTC.